In this sample, the clone carrying this T cell receptor (beta chain) turned up a few times. Antigen unknown. The CDR3 runs to 12 residues. V lost 6 bases and J lost 4, with 10 bases in between. In germline, CDR1 is DFQATT, CDR2 SNEGSKA (reference sequence). This entry is derived from a study of human T cells and chemical hapten exposure. About the study: All through the approximately 22-week study, the scalp of each patient received diphenylcyclopropenone doses weekly. DPC 0.01% went on the upper back by patch test, with reading at 6 days.

Overall study results and limits: DPC sensitization produced no change in TCRs with frequency above 1 in 1000. Expanded TCRs created a significantly greater count of big CDR3 similarity clusters than controls did.

The sample's time point: patch test 1, 2 weeks after DPC sensitization. Treatment indicated: therapeutic diphenylcyclopropenone sensitization with weekly scalp DPC. TCRdb processed the RACE reads anew with MiXCR; each CDR3 protein has one entry. The sample carries some 170,000 distinct CDR3 sequences, 20% to 25% recorded once. This TCR derives from a woman in her 50s with alopecia areata. Some clones in this sample may be carry-over from other donors' samples. The source material was whole blood, sampled in connection with sensitization to the hapten diphenylcyclopropenone (DPC). The gene calls are TRBV20-1 and TRBJ2-1; D unresolved. This CDR3 is CSAVEKYNEQFF. CDR3 sequence (DNA): TGCAGTGCAGTGGAGAAGTACAATGAGCAGTTCTTC.